The 20 T cell receptor beta chains below come from one sample, sequenced in a study of blood T cell repertoires in COVID-19. The assay was immunoSEQ multiplex PCR, and TCRdb's table has in-frame clones only and misses some. The sample has 300,000 to 400,000 clones, approximately 89% seen once. The sample consisted of peripheral blood. These receptors all stem from a woman aged 45-59 years who had recovered from COVID-19.

The V call is TRBV5-1, the J call TRBJ1-5, with D possibly being TRBD1 (5 bases). Trimming removed 2 bases from V and 6 bases from J, with 15 bases in between. The V gene's germline CDR1 is SGHRS and CDR2 YFSETQ. The CDR3 runs 15 residues. CDR3: CASSFGGGESQPQHF. As DNA, the CDR3 is TGCGCCAGCAGCTTCGGTGGGGGGGAGAGTCAGCCCCAGCATTTT.

The chain couples TRBV2 to TRBJ2-7; D remains ambiguous. CDR1 SNHLY and CDR2 FYNNEI come from the germline V gene. This CDR3 is built from 11 residues. Deletions cut 4 bases from V and 9 bases from J, with 10 bases between. The CDR3 loop is CASSGGNRQYF. In DNA, the CDR3 is TGTGCCAGCAGTGGTGGTAATAGGCAGTACTTC.

The chain has TRBV27 and TRBJ1-5; no clear D gene. Looked up from germline, CDR1 is MNHEY and CDR2 is SMNVEV (reference sequence). The CDR3 runs to 15 residues. V was pared by 3 bases and J by 4 bases, with 13 bases between. CDR3 nucleotides: TGTGCCAGCAGTTTCTCGGGATTGGTTAATCAGCCCCAGCATTTT. Translating it yields CASSFSGLVNQPQHF.

The chain uses TRBV9 and TRBJ2-1; 8 bases line up with TRBD2. There are 14 residues in the CDR3. The germline gives CDR1 SGDLS, CDR2 YYNGEE. Trimming at V came to 2 bases and at J to 7 bases, leaving 5 bases not matched to a gene. The DNA of the CDR3 is TGTGCCAGCAGCGTTCGCGGGGGGATTAATGAGCAGTTCTTC. Its protein is CASSVRGGINEQFF.

The chain has TRBV5-1 and TRBJ2-5; TRBD1 aligns across 11 bases. CDR1 is SGHRS and CDR2 is YFSETQ in the germline V gene. CDR3 size: 14 residues. V trimming: 4 bases; J trimming: 5 bases; junction bases outside the gene matches: 4. Here the CDR3 reads CASSRDRGTETQYF. In nucleotides, the CDR3 is TGCGCCAGCAGCAGGGACAGGGGGACGGAGACCCAGTACTTC.

With regard to this clone: The sample has other DNA sequences that encode this CDR3 too. The chain joins TRBV7-9 to TRBJ1-6; 7 bases map to TRBD1. Germline V gene sequence: CDR1 SEHNR, CDR2 FQNEAQ (reference sequence). V lost 6 bases, J lost 3 bases, and 2 bases stayed unmatched. The CDR3 is 14 residues long. The CDR3 loop is CASSRDSYNSPLHF. Here the CDR3 DNA reads TGTGCCAGCAGTCGGGACAGCTATAATTCACCCCTCCACTTT.

V usage is TRBV5-1 and J usage is TRBJ1-2; tentative D call: TRBD1 (5 bases). Between the trimmed V and J ends, which lost 4 bases and 5 bases, there was a span of 15 bases. Germline CDR1 reads SGHRS; CDR2 reads YFSETQ. The CDR3 runs to 14 residues. CDR3 sequence (DNA): TGCGCCAGCAGCAGGGGACCGGGGGAATATGGCTACACCTTC. Its translation is CASSRGPGEYGYTF.

The chain has TRBV9 and TRBJ2-2; D may be TRBD1 (6 bases). V was cut by 0 bases and J by 7 bases, with 10 bases left in between. The CDR3 spans 14 residues. The V gene's germline CDR1 is SGDLS and CDR2 YYNGEE. The CDR3 region is CASSVEQGNGELFF. The CDR3 DNA reads TGTGCCAGCAGCGTAGAACAGGGTAACGGGGAGCTGTTTTTT. Variable domain in full (rest from reference TRBV9 and TRBJ2-2): DSGVTQTPKHLITATGQRVTLRCSPRSGDLSVYWYQQSLDQGLQFLIQYYNGEERAKGNILERFSAQQFPDLHSELNLSSLELGDSALYFCASSVEQGNGELFFGEGSRLTVL.

The chain recombines TRBV7-3 with TRBJ2-1; 10 bases fit TRBD2. Trimming cost V 3 bases and J 5 bases; bases outside gene matches: 4. Germline CDR1 reads SGHTA; CDR2 reads FQGTGA. The CDR3 covers 15 residues. This CDR3 reads CASSFSSGSNNEQFF. CDR3 bases: TGTGCCAGCAGCTTTTCTAGCGGGAGTAACAATGAGCAGTTCTTC.

CDR3 protein: CASSGRTGANTGELFF. CDR3 DNA: TGTGCCAGCAGCGGACGGACAGGAGCGAACACCGGGGAGCTGTTTTTT. The J gene is TRBJ2-2, the V gene TRBV9, with TRBD1 matching 7 bases. The CDR3 sequence is 16 residues long. After removal of 3 bases from V and 0 bases from J, the junction contained 5 bases not matched to a gene. Germline values: CDR1 SGDLS, CDR2 YYNGEE.

The chain joins TRBV4-3 to TRBJ1-2; TRBD1 might be the D (5 bases). The CDR3 runs to 13 residues. The V end lost 3 bases, the J end lost 5 bases, and 10 bases lay between the germline ends. Germline CDR1 is LGHNA and CDR2 is YSLEER. CDR3: CASSQGRGYGYTF. The DNA for the CDR3 is TGCGCCAGCAGCCAGGGGCGTGGGTATGGCTACACCTTC.

This chain uses TRBV28 with TRBJ1-1; D is uncertain. V was trimmed by 8 bases and J by 1 base, leaving 11 bases between them. Germline lookup yields CDR1 MDHEN and CDR2 SYDVKM. The CDR3 is 13 residues long. As DNA, the CDR3 is TGTGCCAGCGGGCGGGTCCCGAACACTGAAGCTTTCTTT. This gives the protein CASGRVPNTEAFF.

This chain joins TRBV4-1 and TRBJ2-1; TRBD1 might be the D (8 bases). The length of the CDR3 is 14 residues. CDR1 is MGHRA, CDR2 YSYEKL, per germline. V was pared by 1 base and J by 9 bases, with 13 bases between. In nucleotides, the CDR3 is TGCGCCAGCAGCCAAGGGACAGGGAGGGGTGAGCAGTTCTTC. This codes for CASSQGTGRGEQFF.

The chain recombines TRBV2 with TRBJ2-1; the D gene is possibly TRBD2 (6 bases). V was trimmed by 5 bases and J by 10 bases, leaving 18 bases between them. This CDR3 comprises 14 residues. The germline gives CDR1 SNHLY, CDR2 FYNNEI. DNA for the CDR3: TGTGCCAGCAGTACCGGGAGTCTCTCTTTCGAGCAGTTCTTC. Amino acids: CASSTGSLSFEQFF. Full variable domain (outside the CDR3, taken from reference TRBV2 and TRBJ2-1): EPEVTQTPSHQVTQMGQEVILRCVPISNHLYFYWYRQILGQKVEFLVSFYNNEISEKSEIFDDQFSVERPDGSNFTLKIRSTKLEDSAMYFCASSTGSLSFEQFFGPGTRLTVL.

The chain couples TRBV28 to TRBJ2-7; 11 bases are a match to TRBD1. This CDR3 region has 16 residues. Germline CDR1 MDHEN, CDR2 SYDVKM. V dropped 2 bases and J dropped 3; count of bases not matched to a gene: 6. In nucleotides, the CDR3 is TGTGCCAGCAGTTTAATCTGGGACAGGGGGAACTACGAGCAGTACTTC. Translating it yields CASSLIWDRGNYEQYF.

The chain joins TRBV10-3 to TRBJ1-5, with a weak D call TRBD1 (6 bases). Trimming stripped 6 bases from V and 7 bases from J, with 16 bases between. This CDR3 comprises 14 residues. Germline-derived CDR1 and CDR2 are ENHRY and SYGVKD. The CDR3 DNA follows: TGTGCCATCAGCTCACAGGGTGACGGACAGCCCCAGCATTTT. Translation gives CAISSQGDGQPQHF.

This clone was observed once. The gene calls are TRBV19 and TRBJ1-5; 7 bases agree with TRBD1. This CDR3 comprises 13 residues. The V gene end was trimmed by 4 bases and the J gene end by 8 bases; junction bases not matched to a gene: 5. Germline values: CDR1 LNHDA, CDR2 SQIVND (reference sequence). Here the CDR3 reads CASSTGGREPQHF. CDR3 sequence (DNA): TGTGCCAGTAGTACAGGGGGTCGAGAGCCCCAGCATTTT. The variable domain in full, completed from reference TRBV19 and TRBJ1-5, reads DGGITQSPKYLFRKEGQNVTLSCEQNLNHDAMYWYRQDPGQGLRLIYYSQIVNDFQKGDIAEGYSVSREKKESFPLTVTSAQKNPTAFYLCASSTGGREPQHFGDGTRLSIL.

The V and J genes are TRBV9 and TRBJ1-2; 7 bases map to TRBD1. From germline, CDR1 is SGDLS and CDR2 YYNGEE. This CDR3 has 14 amino acids. The V segment lost 4 bases and the J segment 4 bases; nucleotides outside the gene matches: 7. The CDR3 region has the DNA TGTGCCAGCAGCTCCGAACAGGGGATCTATGGCTACACCTTC. Its translation is CASSSEQGIYGYTF.

The chain has TRBV10-3 and TRBJ2-5; 12 bases match TRBD1. The CDR3 contains 15 residues. V dropped 6 bases and J dropped 4; count of bases not matched to a gene: 6. The germline gives CDR1 ENHRY, CDR2 SYGVKD. DNA of the CDR3: TGTGCCATCAGGGGGACAGGGGGCGCGGTAGAGACCCAGTACTTC. This sequence encodes CAIRGTGGAVETQYF.

The chain employs TRBV30 and TRBJ1-1; a possible D gene is TRBD1 (6 bases). This CDR3 has 13 residues. Germline CDR1 is GTSNPN and CDR2 is SVGIG (reference sequence). The ends were cut back, 2 bases at V and 11 bases at J, with 18 bases in the middle. As DNA, the CDR3 is TGTGCCTGGAGTTTAACATCCCAGGGGTATGCTTTCTTT. Its translation is CAWSLTSQGYAFF.